Following are 20 T cell receptor beta chains from one sample sequenced in a study of blood T cell repertoires in COVID-19. Sequencing was performed with immunoSEQ multiplex PCR; in TCRdb, only in-frame clones are kept and a portion is missing. The table has some 270,000 clones, 65% to 85% seen once. Input material: PBMCs or T cells enriched from blood (not recorded which). These receptors were taken from a man in his fifties or sixties who had recovered from COVID-19.

The rearrangement links TRBV6-1 to TRBJ2-2, with D possibly matching TRBD1 (5 bases). V was cut by 0 bases and J by 6 bases, with 5 bases left in between. Germline CDR1 is MNHNS and CDR2 is SASEGT. This CDR3 is built from 13 residues. DNA for the CDR3: TGTGCCAGCAGTGAAGCGGGGCCCGGGGAGCTGTTTTTT. It is translated as CASSEAGPGELFF.

This chain joins TRBV7-2 and TRBJ2-7; maybe TRBD1 (8 bases). V lost 5 bases and J 2 bases, leaving 22 bases between the germline ends. This CDR3 contains 17 residues. Germline lookup yields CDR1 SGHTA and CDR2 FQGNSA. The CDR3 reads CASSRHLTGGGPYEQYF. CDR3 in DNA: TGTGCCAGCAGCCGCCACCTCACAGGGGGGGGCCCCTACGAGCAGTACTTC.

The chain is built from TRBV7-2 and TRBJ2-7, with TRBD2 as a possible D gene (5 bases). Germline V gives CDR1 SGHTA, CDR2 FQGNSA. V lost 2 bases, J lost 6 bases, and 14 bases lay in between. This CDR3 is built from 14 residues. The CDR3 nucleotides are TGTGCCAGCAGCTTAAGGCCTAGCCCCAGCGAGCAGTACTTC. Its protein product is CASSLRPSPSEQYF.

This sequence joins TRBV27 and TRBJ1-5; TRBD1 might be the D (6 bases). Per germline, CDR1 MNHEY and CDR2 SMNVEV (reference sequence). There are 15 residues in the CDR3. The germline V and J ends were trimmed by 6 bases and 3 bases, with 15 bases remaining between them. CDR3 residues: CASRWTALDNQPQHF. DNA of the CDR3: TGTGCCAGCAGATGGACAGCCTTAGACAATCAGCCCCAGCATTTT.

The rearrangement uses TRBV29-1 and TRBJ2-7, with 9 nucleotides matching TRBD1. The V gene's germline CDR1 is SQVTM and CDR2 ANQGSEA. J lost 4 bases, V lost 7 bases, and 8 bases had no gene match. This CDR3 contains 13 residues. The CDR3 sequence is CSGGTGSLYEQYF. The CDR3 DNA follows: TGCAGCGGGGGGACAGGGAGTTTGTACGAGCAGTACTTC.

J is TRBJ2-7 and V is TRBV7-9; D gene ambiguous. The CDR3 length is 14 residues. V lost 5 bases to trimming and J lost 3 bases, with 14 bases between them. Germline V lookup: CDR1 SEHNR, CDR2 FQNEAQ (reference sequence). As DNA, the CDR3 is TGTGCCAGCAGCCCCAGACTCAAGGACTACGAGCAGTACTTC. It is translated as CASSPRLKDYEQYF. The full variable domain, in which reference TRBV7-9 and TRBJ2-7 provide the parts outside the CDR3, is DTGVSQNPRHKITKRGQNVTFRCDPISEHNRLYWYRQTLGQGPEFLTYFQNEAQLEKSRLLSDRFSAERPKGSFSTLEIQRTEQGDSAMYLCASSPRLKDYEQYFGPGTRLTVT.

In this sample, this clone turned up once. Written as DNA, the CDR3 is TGTGCCAGCAGCTGGGACGGCGGAGGGACTGAAGCTTTCTTT. It yields the protein CASSWDGGGTEAFF. The chain couples TRBV6-5 to TRBJ1-1; D is possibly TRBD1 (5 bases). The CDR3 covers 14 residues. The germline V gene has CDR1 MNHEY and CDR2 SVGAGI. Trimming shortened V by 6 bases and J by 5 bases, and 16 bases separated the two germline ends.

The chain joins TRBV11-2 to TRBJ1-2; no clear D. In germline, CDR1 is SGHAT, CDR2 FQNNGV. Trimming took 1 base from V and 2 from J, leaving 11 bases between them. This CDR3 contains 15 residues. In DNA, the CDR3 is TGTGCCAGCAGCTTAGGAGTAGGAGGAAACTATGGCTACACCTTC. Translation gives CASSLGVGGNYGYTF.

This chain uses TRBV28 with TRBJ1-5; no clear D. The CDR3 extends over 16 amino acids. Germline values: CDR1 MDHEN, CDR2 SYDVKM. Trimming cost V 6 bases and J 1 base, with 16 bases left between them. The CDR3 sequence is CASSPSDRVSNQPQHF. As DNA, the CDR3 is TGTGCCAGCAGCCCGAGCGATCGAGTGAGCAATCAGCCCCAGCATTTT.

V and J are TRBV5-6 and TRBJ1-6; a weak D match, TRBD1 (5 bases). This CDR3 region has 16 residues. The germline V gene has CDR1 SGHDT and CDR2 YYEEEE. V was trimmed by 2 bases and J by 0 bases, leaving 9 bases between them. The CDR3, as DNA: TGTGCCAGCAGCTTAGGGGCGAGCTCCTATAATTCACCCCTCCACTTT. Amino acids: CASSLGASSYNSPLHF. Complete variable domain (other parts from reference TRBV5-6 and TRBJ1-6): DAGVTQSPTHLIKTRGQQVTLRCSPKSGHDTVSWYQQALGQGPQFIFQYYEEEERQRGNFPDRFSGHQFPNYSSELNVNALLLGDSALYLCASSLGASSYNSPLHFGNGTRLTVT.

This chain links TRBV11-3 with TRBJ2-5; 10 positions agree with TRBD1. This CDR3 is built from 19 residues. The J segment lost 0 bases and the V segment lost 4 bases, leaving 14 bases of the junction unmatched. Germline lookup yields CDR1 SGHNT and CDR2 YENEEA. CDR3 region: CASSSRSGQGLLYQETQYF. The CDR3 DNA reads TGTGCCAGCAGCTCGAGGTCGGGACAGGGGCTATTGTACCAAGAGACCCAGTACTTC.

The chain joins TRBV19 to TRBJ2-7; D is perhaps TRBD1 (5 bases). This CDR3 comprises 16 residues. The V and J ends lost 3 bases and 0 bases respectively, with 15 bases between them. Looked up from germline, CDR1 is LNHDA and CDR2 is SQIVND (reference sequence). In DNA, the CDR3 is TGTGCCAGTAGTATGGACACATACTCCCGCTCCTACGAGCAGTACTTC. It is translated as CASSMDTYSRSYEQYF.

The chain employs TRBV30 and TRBJ1-4; a possible D gene is TRBD1 (5 bases). In germline, CDR1 is GTSNPN, CDR2 SVGIG (reference sequence). The CDR3 covers 14 residues. V lost 0 bases to trimming and J lost 7 bases, with 12 bases between them. CDR3 DNA: TGTGCCTGGAGTGTACAGGCGACGGGTGAAAAACTGTTTTTT. It specifies CAWSVQATGEKLFF.

This clone was observed once. The chain employs TRBV7-2 and TRBJ2-2; TRBD2 matches at 8 bases. From germline, CDR1 is SGHTA and CDR2 FQGNSA. V lost 8 bases, J lost 12 bases, and 17 bases stayed unmatched. The CDR3 runs to 15 residues. The DNA of the CDR3 is TGTGCCAGCGTATCGGGGGGGGCAACCCCGTTGAAGCTGTTTTTT. Translated, it gives CASVSGGATPLKLFF. The full variable domain, completed using reference TRBV7-2 and TRBJ2-2, is GAGVSQSPSNKVTEKGKDVELRCDPISGHTALYWYRQSLGQGLEFLIYFQGNSAPDKSGLPSDRFSAERTGGSVSTLTIQRTQQEDSAVYLCASVSGGATPLKLFFGEGSRLTVL.

V gene TRBV30 combines with J gene TRBJ1-6; D may be TRBD1 (6 bases). Trimming took off 1 base at V and 7 bases at J, with 11 bases between the two ends. Germline V gene data show CDR1 as GTSNPN and CDR2 as SVGIG (reference sequence). This CDR3 comprises 14 residues. The CDR3 loop is CAWSGLQGNSPLHF. CDR3 DNA sequence: TGTGCCTGGAGTGGCTTACAGGGAAATTCACCCCTCCACTTT.

In nucleotides, the CDR3 is TGTGCCAGCAGTTTAAAGGGAGGAGCTTTCTTT. Protein product: CASSLKGGAFF. The chain carries TRBV12-3 or TRBV12-4 and TRBJ1-1; D gene uncertain. The V end lost 2 bases, the J end lost 10 bases, and 8 bases lay between the germline ends. The CDR3 contains 11 residues.

The chain links TRBV27 to TRBJ1-6; a weak D match, TRBD1 (5 bases). With 0 bases removed from V and 8 bases from J, the gap between germline ends came to 11 bases. Germline assignment: CDR1 MNHEY and CDR2 SMNVEV (reference sequence). The CDR3 sequence is 15 residues long. The CDR3: CASSLSAGRDSPLHF. The CDR3 nucleotides are TGTGCCAGCAGTTTATCGGCAGGGAGGGATTCACCCCTCCACTTT.

The genes are TRBV7-8 and TRBJ2-7; TRBD2 aligns across 9 bases. V lost 2 bases and J lost 0; bases outside the gene matches: 11. The CDR3 contains 18 residues. Germline lookup yields CDR1 SGHVS and CDR2 FQNEAQ. DNA for the CDR3: TGTGCCAGCAGCTTACTTGCTAGCGGGACTCCCAGCTCCTACGAGCAGTACTTC. It yields the protein CASSLLASGTPSSYEQYF.

This chain links TRBV2 with TRBJ1-4, with D tentatively TRBD1 (5 bases). V lost 6 bases, J lost 7 bases, and 9 bases lay in between. Germline-derived CDR1 and CDR2 are SNHLY and FYNNEI. This CDR3 is built from 12 residues. In nucleotides, the CDR3 is TGTGCCAGCAGGGGGCTAGGTGAAAAACTGTTTTTT. Translating it yields CASRGLGEKLFF.

This chain joins TRBV6-5 and TRBJ2-2; the D is unclear. Germline CDR1 is MNHEY and CDR2 is SVGAGI. V was shortened by 0 bases and J by 4 bases, with 9 bases between the two germline ends. This CDR3 has 15 amino acids. The CDR3 DNA reads as TGTGCCAGCAGTTACTCCGGTCGCCCCACCGGGGAGCTGTTTTTT. Its protein product is CASSYSGRPTGELFF.